The 30 T cell receptor beta chains reported below all come from one sample, sequenced in a study of cytomegalovirus exposure and HLA in healthy donors. The PCR was carried out with 60 Vbeta primers and 13 Jbeta primers. Produced via immunoSEQ multiplex PCR; TCRdb's table is partial and in-frame only. Among roughly 93,000 clones listed, around four fifths were seen once. Sequenced sample: PBMCs. All receptors come from a man under 40 in good health and CMV-seronegative.

This clone was seen a few times. The chain combines TRBV6-1 with TRBJ2-7; weak D call: TRBD2 (6 bases). Germline lookup yields CDR1 MNHNS and CDR2 SASEGT. This CDR3 has 12 residues. Trimming took 7 bases from V and 2 from J, leaving 9 bases between them. The CDR3 DNA follows: TGTGCCAGCATGGGAGGCACCTACGAGCAGTACTTC. As protein: CASMGGTYEQYF.

The chain combines TRBV15 with TRBJ2-1; D is unresolved. The V and J ends lost 0 bases and 8 bases respectively, with 5 bases between them. The CDR3 runs to 12 residues. The V gene's germline CDR1 is LNHNV and CDR2 YYDKDF (reference sequence). CDR3 nucleotide sequence: TGTGCCACCAGCAGAGATTACTATGAGCAGTTCTTC. Its translation: CATSRDYYEQFF.

The V gene is TRBV19, the J gene TRBJ1-2; 7 bases are shared with TRBD1. V gave up 7 bases and J gave up 4 bases; unmatched junction bases: 6. This CDR3 spans 13 amino acids. In germline, CDR1 is LNHDA, CDR2 SQIVND (reference sequence). The CDR3 DNA reads as TGTGCCAGTAAGGGGGCGCGCGTCTATGGCTACACCTTC. Amino acids: CASKGARVYGYTF.

This clone appeared a few times. This chain uses TRBV5-1 with TRBJ2-3; 7 nucleotides match TRBD2. V lost 3 bases to trimming and J lost 6 bases; unmatched junction nucleotides: 10. This CDR3 has 15 amino acids. Germline CDR1 and CDR2: SGHRS and YFSETQ. The CDR3 is CASSSGGGSGDTQYF. The CDR3 DNA is TGCGCCAGCAGCTCTGGGGGGGGATCAGGGGATACGCAGTATTTT.

This sequence joins TRBV11-3 and TRBJ2-7; 10 positions agree with TRBD1. The CDR3 covers 13 residues. Germline loops: CDR1 SGHNT, CDR2 YENEEA. J was trimmed by 7 bases and V by 5 bases; bases with no gene match: 5. CDR3 in DNA: TGTGCCAGCAGCGTCCGGGACAGGGGAGAGCAGTACTTC. It translates to CASSVRDRGEQYF.

The rearrangement links TRBV4-1 to TRBJ2-7; 7 nucleotides match TRBD1. Unmatched junction bases numbered 11, after V lost 4 bases and J lost 5 bases. The germline V gene encodes CDR1 MGHRA and CDR2 YSYEKL. The CDR3 covers 15 residues. This CDR3 reads CASSPGQGVRDEQYF. CDR3 nucleotide sequence: TGCGCCAGCAGCCCCGGGCAGGGGGTTAGGGACGAGCAGTACTTC.

This clone has a single count. The chain links TRBV10-2 to TRBJ1-1, with D uncertain. The CDR3 has 12 amino acids. Deletions cut 4 bases from V and 6 bases from J, with 9 bases between. Looked up from germline, CDR1 is WSHSY and CDR2 is SAAADI. The CDR3 protein is CASSASGPEAFF. The CDR3 DNA is TGCGCCAGCAGTGCATCTGGGCCTGAAGCTTTCTTT.

V usage is TRBV7-9 and J usage is TRBJ1-4, with TRBD1 matching over 11 bases. Looked up from germline, CDR1 is SEHNR and CDR2 is FQNEAQ (reference sequence). J was trimmed by 1 base and V by 7 bases; bases with no gene match: 2. This CDR3 comprises 15 residues. The CDR3 loop reads CASTGQGGTNEKLFF. The CDR3 DNA sequence: TGTGCCAGCACGGGACAGGGGGGAACTAATGAAAAACTGTTTTTT.

The V call is TRBV7-8, the J call TRBJ1-2, with TRBD1 identical over 8 bases. This CDR3 spans 18 amino acids. Germline CDR1 SGHVS, CDR2 FQNEAQ. The ends lost 3 bases at V and 0 bases at J; junction bases unmatched: 12. CDR3 residues: CASSLIAGTGLANYGYTF. Here the CDR3 DNA reads TGTGCCAGCAGCTTGATTGCCGGGACAGGATTAGCTAACTATGGCTACACCTTC.

The J gene is TRBJ1-5, the V gene TRBV21-1. TRBV21-1 is listed as a pseudogene. There are 16 residues in the CDR3. The CDR3, as DNA: TGTGCCAGCAGCAAAAATTGGGGGGATAGCAATCAGCCCCAGCATTTT. It codes for CASSKNWGDSNQPQHF.

The rearrangement joins TRBV9 to TRBJ1-1; D gene uncertain. Between the trimmed V and J ends, which lost 4 bases and 0 bases, there was a span of 7 bases. CDR1 and CDR2 from the germline V gene are SGDLS and YYNGEE. The CDR3 covers 13 residues. The CDR3 loop is CASSPGMNTEAFF. The CDR3 DNA reads as TGTGCCAGCAGCCCAGGAATGAACACTGAAGCTTTCTTT.

The V and J genes are TRBV5-1 and TRBJ2-1, with 7 nucleotides matching TRBD1. Germline V gene lookup returns CDR1 SGHRS and CDR2 YFSETQ. The junction had 10 bases not matched to a gene; V was cut back by 5 bases and J by 5 bases. The CDR3 loop spans 15 amino acids. The DNA for the CDR3 is TGCGCCAGCAGGACGGGACAGCCCCTAGACAATGAGCAGTTCTTC. Translation gives CASRTGQPLDNEQFF.

The genes are TRBV15 and TRBJ2-2; 8 nucleotides align to TRBD1. The CDR3 contains 19 residues. CDR1 LNHNV and CDR2 YYDKDF come from the germline V gene (reference sequence). V was clipped by 1 base and J by 1 base; unmatched bases: 11. This CDR3 is CATSRGPTGGTGNTGELFF. Here the CDR3 DNA reads TGTGCCACCAGCAGAGGACCCACCGGCGGGACAGGGAACACCGGGGAGCTGTTTTTT.

This sequence joins TRBV5-1 and TRBJ2-7, with a tentative D call TRBD2 (7 bases). The length of the CDR3 is 15 residues. Per germline, CDR1 SGHRS and CDR2 YFSETQ. V lost 0 bases and J 2 bases, leaving 12 bases between the germline ends. CDR3 loop: CASSLAGRGPYEQYF. CDR3 DNA: TGCGCCAGCAGCTTGGCGGGGCGGGGGCCCTACGAGCAGTACTTC.

The V and J genes are TRBV6-1 and TRBJ1-6; TRBD1 matches 7 bases. The CDR3 runs to 13 residues. Germline V gene lookup returns CDR1 MNHNS and CDR2 SASEGT. The V gene end was trimmed by 6 bases and the J gene end by 7 bases; junction bases not matched to a gene: 3. CDR3 sequence reads: CASSDRDNSPLHF. CDR3 sequence (DNA): TGTGCCAGCAGCGACAGGGACAATTCACCCCTCCACTTT.

The V call is TRBV19, the J call TRBJ2-7, with TRBD2 identical over 13 bases. The J segment lost 4 bases and the V segment lost 5 bases, leaving 8 bases of the junction unmatched. The CDR3 extends over 16 amino acids. The germline V gene has CDR1 LNHDA and CDR2 SQIVND (reference sequence). In DNA form, the CDR3 reads TGTGCCAGTAGTGCCGGACTAGCGGGAGTCGCATACGAGCAGTACTTC. It encodes CASSAGLAGVAYEQYF. Full variable domain (missing parts from reference TRBV19 and TRBJ2-7): DGGITQSPKYLFRKEGQNVTLSCEQNLNHDAMYWYRQDPGQGLRLIYYSQIVNDFQKGDIAEGYSVSREKKESFPLTVTSAQKNPTAFYLCASSAGLAGVAYEQYFGPGTRLTVT.

CDR3 sequence: CASTRTGRQGLREYEQYF. The CDR3 DNA sequence: TGTGCCAGCACAAGAACTGGGAGACAGGGGTTACGGGAATACGAGCAGTACTTC. V gene TRBV2 combines with J gene TRBJ2-7; 8 bases agree with TRBD1. The CDR3 sequence is 18 residues long. J lost 4 bases, V lost 7 bases, and 21 bases had no gene match. Germline lookup yields CDR1 SNHLY and CDR2 FYNNEI.

The chain uses TRBV25-1 and TRBJ2-7, with unresolved D. From germline, CDR1 is MGHDK and CDR2 SYGVNS. V lost 2 bases and J 5 bases, leaving 10 bases between the germline ends. The CDR3 spans 13 residues. This chain's CDR3 is CASSEQDSHEQYF. The CDR3 DNA reads TGTGCCAGCAGTGAACAGGATTCCCACGAGCAGTACTTC.

For this clone: One end of the junction does not line up with germline, which may come from a read error. The chain links TRBV2 to TRBJ1-2; possibly TRBD1 for D (6 bases). The germline V gene has CDR1 SNHLY and CDR2 FYNNEI. The CDR3 loop spans 11 amino acids. The CDR3 DNA is TGTGCCAGCAGCACAGGGTCCCAAATTAACTTC. Translated, it gives CASSTGSQINF.

V gene TRBV19 combines with J gene TRBJ2-1; 12 positions agree with TRBD2. The CDR3 loop spans 15 amino acids. Germline CDR1 is LNHDA and CDR2 is SQIVND (reference sequence). V shed 4 bases, J shed 6 bases, and the junction held 4 bases outside the gene matches. The CDR3 protein is CASSRTSGIGNEQFF. The CDR3 DNA is TGTGCCAGTAGTAGGACTAGCGGGATAGGCAATGAGCAGTTCTTC.

The rearrangement links TRBV25-1 to TRBJ1-5; D gene ambiguous. The V gene lost 1 base and the J gene lost 11 bases, with 15 bases spanning the gap. The germline CDR1 and CDR2 sequences are MGHDK and SYGVNS. This CDR3 region has 14 residues. DNA of the CDR3: TGTGCCAGCAGTGAATCCGAGAGGGCTCCAGCCCAGCATTTT. It codes for CASSESERAPAQHF.

The chain uses TRBV18 and TRBJ2-7; D may be TRBD1 (6 bases). Trimming took off 5 bases at V and 6 bases at J, with 20 bases between the two ends. The germline V gene has CDR1 KGHSH and CDR2 LQKENI. The CDR3 consists of 15 residues. The CDR3 region is CASSTNTGTSGEQYF. In nucleotides, the CDR3 is TGTGCCAGCTCAACAAATACAGGGACCTCGGGCGAGCAGTACTTC.

Turning to this clone: Other DNA sequences in this sample translate to the same CDR3. The rearrangement links TRBV6-5 to TRBJ1-5; D may be TRBD1 (6 bases). The V end lost 6 bases, the J end lost 3 bases, and 15 bases lay between the germline ends. Germline V CDR1 and CDR2: MNHEY, SVGAGI. CDR3 length equals 15 residues. The CDR3 here is CASRTTGGHNQPQHF. For the CDR3, the DNA is TGTGCCAGCAGAACGACAGGAGGCCACAATCAGCCCCAGCATTTT.

The chain couples TRBV2 to TRBJ2-3, with TRBD1 matching 10 bases. The J segment lost 0 bases and the V segment lost 4 bases, leaving 1 base of the junction unmatched. The CDR3 has 15 residues. Germline V gene lookup returns CDR1 SNHLY and CDR2 FYNNEI. CDR3 nucleotide sequence: TGTGCCAGCAGTGGGGACAGGGGAAGCACAGATACGCAGTATTTT. It codes for CASSGDRGSTDTQYF.

The chain joins TRBV5-1 to TRBJ1-1, with 8 bases that match TRBD1. J gave up 0 bases and V 7 bases, and 8 bases lay outside the gene matches. Germline V CDR1 and CDR2: SGHRS, YFSETQ. This CDR3 has 15 amino acids. The CDR3, as DNA: TGCGCCAGCGGAGGACAGGGCAATATGAACACTGAAGCTTTCTTT. The encoded protein is CASGGQGNMNTEAFF.

V gene TRBV28 combines with J gene TRBJ2-6; D gene ambiguous. Trimming shortened V by 7 bases and J by 4 bases, and 8 bases separated the two germline ends. The CDR3 consists of 13 residues. Germline CDR1 is MDHEN and CDR2 is SYDVKM. In DNA form, the CDR3 reads TGTGCCAGCACTCCCTCCGGGGCCAACGTCCTGACTTTC. This gives the protein CASTPSGANVLTF. Complete variable domain (other parts from reference TRBV28 and TRBJ2-6): DVKVTQSSRYLVKRTGEKVFLECVQDMDHENMFWYRQDPGLGLRLIYFSYDVKMKEKGDIPEGYSVSREKKERFSLILESASTNQTSMYLCASTPSGANVLTFGAGSRLTVL.

There are a few counts of this clone. The chain couples TRBV5-4 to TRBJ2-5; 7 bases map to TRBD1. The assigned J gene may be wrong: the sequence end matches TRBJ2-7 better. Germline V gives CDR1 SGHNT, CDR2 YYREEE (reference sequence). The CDR3 contains 16 residues. DNA of the CDR3: TGTGCCAGCAGCCCGGAAGGCGCAGGGGGTTCCTACGAGCAGTACTTC. Protein product: CASSPEGAGGSYEQYF.

The chain combines TRBV5-1 with TRBJ2-1; TRBD2 aligns across 13 bases. This CDR3 comprises 15 residues. V lost 3 bases, J lost 6 bases, and 3 bases stayed unmatched. Germline CDR1 reads SGHRS; CDR2 reads YFSETQ. The CDR3: CASSSGLAGVNEQFF. For the CDR3, the DNA is TGCGCCAGCAGCTCCGGACTAGCGGGAGTCAATGAGCAGTTCTTC.

V is TRBV30 and J is TRBJ2-1; D ambiguous. From germline, CDR1 is GTSNPN and CDR2 SVGIG (reference sequence). The V end was cut by 3 bases, the J end by 6 bases, with 12 bases between. There are 13 residues in the CDR3. The CDR3 DNA is TGTGCCTGGAGCCCGAACCCCGGCAATGAGCAGTTCTTC. Its translation is CAWSPNPGNEQFF.

The rearrangement links TRBV7-9 to TRBJ2-7; D possibly corresponds to TRBD1 (5 bases). Germline V gene sequence: CDR1 SEHNR, CDR2 FQNEAQ (reference sequence). Trimming removed 5 bases from V and 3 bases from J, with 17 bases in between. This CDR3 spans 15 amino acids. The CDR3 DNA reads TGTGCCAGCAGCCCCCGGCAGGGTATGAACTACGAGCAGTACTTC. Amino acid sequence: CASSPRQGMNYEQYF.